These 23 T cell receptor beta chains share one sample of origin, sequenced in a study of OX40 agonist ivuxolimab in advanced cancers. The library was obtained by the immunoSEQ multiplex PCR assay. This is the immuneACCESS table as TCRdb keeps it, with only in-frame sequences that have V and J called. A part of the clones is gone; compared with another copy, unresolved V genes explain less than half, and the rest is unexplained. The sample table records about 77,000 clones; about nine tenths of these occur just once. The top ten clones comprise roughly 6.3% of the sample. The sequences come from CD4+ or CD8+ T cells sorted from blood, collected in a trial of the OX40 agonist ivuxolimab. Receptors were obtained from an adult with an advanced solid tumor such as melanoma, head and neck, liver or kidney cancer.

The V and J genes are TRBV5-5 and TRBJ1-1; D gene unclear. The CDR3 runs 15 residues. Looked up from germline, CDR1 is SGHKS and CDR2 is YYEKEE (reference sequence). Trimming removed 2 bases from V and 1 base from J, with 12 bases in between. The CDR3 DNA sequence: TGTGCCAGCAGCTTCGACCCGCAGAGGAACACTGAAGCTTTCTTT. This encodes CASSFDPQRNTEAFF.

In this sample, this clone turned up once. CDR3 coding DNA: TGTGCCACCCGCGGAGCGGGAGGCCCCGATACGCAGTATTTT. Amino acid sequence: CATRGAGGPDTQYF. The chain uses TRBV28 and TRBJ2-3, with 9 bases matching TRBD2. Unmatched junction bases numbered 11, after V lost 10 bases and J lost 6 bases. This CDR3 spans 14 amino acids. Germline lookup yields CDR1 MDHEN and CDR2 SYDVKM. The full variable domain, rest sourced from reference TRBV28 and TRBJ2-3, is DVKVTQSSRYLVKRTGEKVFLECVQDMDHENMFWYRQDPGLGLRLIYFSYDVKMKEKGDIPEGYSVSREKKERFSLILESASTNQTSMYLCATRGAGGPDTQYFGPGTRLTVL.

This clone was seen a single time. This sequence joins TRBV7-2 and TRBJ2-3, with D maybe TRBD2 (6 bases). This CDR3 is built from 15 residues. V was shortened by 2 bases and J by 10 bases, with 19 bases between the two germline ends. Germline V gives CDR1 SGHTA, CDR2 FQGNSA. In nucleotides, the CDR3 is TGTGCCAGCAGCTTAAGGTGGGGGGACCTGGGAGCGCAGTATTTT. Translated, it gives CASSLRWGDLGAQYF.

The V and J genes are TRBV7-9 and TRBJ2-5, with 9 positions matching TRBD2. The CDR3 extends over 16 amino acids. Looked up from germline, CDR1 is SEHNR and CDR2 is FQNEAQ (reference sequence). After removal of 3 bases from V and 4 bases from J, the junction contained 9 bases not matched to a gene. The CDR3 protein is CASSFLQAGGGETQYF. The CDR3 coding sequence is TGTGCCAGCAGCTTTTTACAAGCGGGGGGAGGAGAGACCCAGTACTTC.

The chain couples TRBV2 to TRBJ1-4; D might be TRBD1 (5 bases). Germline V gene lookup returns CDR1 SNHLY and CDR2 FYNNEI. CDR3 length: 15 amino acids. V shed 8 bases and J shed 5 bases, with 18 bases lying between them. This CDR3 is CASDLWGGRNEKLFF. The CDR3 nucleotides are TGTGCCAGCGACCTATGGGGCGGGCGAAATGAAAAACTGTTTTTT.

The table lists this clone with a count of one. The chain joins TRBV15 to TRBJ1-4; D is ambiguous. The CDR3 runs to 13 residues. V lost 1 base to trimming and J lost 8 bases, with 8 bases between them. Germline assignment: CDR1 LNHNV and CDR2 YYDKDF (reference sequence). CDR3 sequence: CATSRGDVEKLFF. CDR3 nucleotide sequence: TGTGCCACCAGCAGAGGGGATGTCGAAAAACTGTTTTTT.

The J gene is TRBJ2-7, the V gene TRBV18; D tentatively reads TRBD1 or TRBD2 (5 bases each). V lost 4 bases and J 2 bases, leaving 9 bases between the germline ends. Germline assignment: CDR1 KGHSH and CDR2 LQKENI. The CDR3 length is 13 residues. CDR3 sequence: CASSRDGTYEQYF. The DNA for the CDR3 is TGTGCCAGCTCACGGGACGGTACCTACGAGCAGTACTTC.

The chain has TRBV6-6 and TRBJ2-1, with D uncertain. V dropped 0 bases and J dropped 0 bases, with 6 bases sitting between them. This CDR3 is 15 amino acids long. Germline V gene lookup returns CDR1 MNHNY and CDR2 SVGAGI (reference sequence). The CDR3 coding sequence is TGTGCCAGCAGTTACTCGTCAAGCTCCTACAATGAGCAGTTCTTC. It specifies CASSYSSSSYNEQFF.

The chain joins TRBV30 to TRBJ1-6; D may be TRBD1 (5 bases). CDR1 GTSNPN and CDR2 SVGIG come from the germline V gene (reference sequence). The ends were cut back, 8 bases at V and 7 bases at J, with 21 bases in the middle. The CDR3 length is 15 residues. The CDR3 sequence is CAASRERLTNSPLHF. The CDR3, as DNA: TGTGCCGCGAGCAGGGAGAGACTCACCAATTCACCCCTCCACTTT.

This chain links TRBV9 with TRBJ2-1; 9 bases are shared with TRBD1. CDR3 length equals 15 residues. The germline V gene encodes CDR1 SGDLS and CDR2 YYNGEE. With V trimmed by 4 bases and J by 8 bases, 10 bases remained unmatched. CDR3: CASSSRTGAFDEQFF. The CDR3 bases are TGTGCCAGCAGCTCTCGGACAGGGGCCTTTGATGAGCAGTTCTTC.

This clone was recorded once. J is TRBJ1-2 and V is TRBV7-2; D is undetermined. V was clipped by 1 base and J by 8 bases, with 5 bases between them. The CDR3 sequence is 11 residues long. The V gene's germline CDR1 is SGHTA and CDR2 FQGNSA. The CDR3 sequence: CASSLVFGYTF. The CDR3 DNA reads TGTGCCAGCAGCTTAGTATTCGGCTACACCTTC.

A single count supports this clone. The chain links TRBV28 to TRBJ1-6, with D uncertain. Trimming took off 5 bases at V and 5 bases at J, with 7 bases between the two ends. Germline loops: CDR1 MDHEN, CDR2 SYDVKM. This CDR3 region has 13 residues. The CDR3 bases are TGTGCCAGCAGTCCCGGGAATAATTCACCCCTCCACTTT. Its protein is CASSPGNNSPLHF.

This clone was recorded once. J is TRBJ1-1 and V is TRBV27, with 9 nucleotides matching TRBD1. Germline assignment: CDR1 MNHEY and CDR2 SMNVEV (reference sequence). Unmatched junction bases numbered 20, after V lost 2 bases and J lost 4 bases. CDR3 size: 20 residues. The CDR3 spells CASSLRVVKRNRGRVTEAFF. The DNA for the CDR3 is TGTGCCAGCAGTTTAAGGGTCGTGAAGAGGAACAGGGGGCGCGTCACTGAAGCTTTCTTT.

This clone showed up just a few times. CDR3 DNA: TGTGCCAGCAGCTTAAGTCTCGGACAGAACTATGGCTACACCTTC. Protein product: CASSLSLGQNYGYTF. The chain uses TRBV7-2 and TRBJ1-2; tentative D call: TRBD1 (6 bases). CDR3 length: 15 amino acids. In germline, CDR1 is SGHTA, CDR2 FQGNSA. Trimming cost V 2 bases and J 2 bases, with 12 bases left between them.

V gene TRBV6-5 combines with J gene TRBJ1-5; no firm D call. Germline V gene data show CDR1 as MNHEY and CDR2 as SVGAGI. Trimming shortened V by 6 bases and J by 5 bases, and 14 bases separated the two germline ends. This CDR3 has 14 residues. CDR3 loop: CASSNRGYDQPQHF. The CDR3 DNA reads as TGTGCCAGCAGCAACCGGGGATACGATCAGCCCCAGCATTTT.

CDR3 nucleotide sequence: TGTGCCAGCAGTGCCCACGTTTCTGGGGCCAACGTCCTGACTTTC. Its translation is CASSAHVSGANVLTF. The chain carries TRBV6-1 and TRBJ2-6; D unresolved. CDR1 and CDR2 from the germline V gene are MNHNS and SASEGT. V gave up 4 bases and J gave up 1 base, with 8 bases separating them. The CDR3 loop spans 15 amino acids.

The J gene is TRBJ1-5, the V gene TRBV5-1, with D uncertain. The CDR3 is 14 residues long. Germline CDR1 reads SGHRS; CDR2 reads YFSETQ. Trimming stripped 4 bases from V and 5 bases from J, with 13 bases between. The DNA for the CDR3 is TGCGCCAGCAGCCCCGACTTGGGTGATCAGCCCCAGCATTTT. Translation gives CASSPDLGDQPQHF.

The chain links TRBV7-2 to TRBJ2-7; TRBD1 agrees at 7 bases. Germline assignment: CDR1 SGHTA and CDR2 FQGNSA. The CDR3 sequence is 14 residues long. V gave up 5 bases and J gave up 0 bases; unmatched junction bases: 4. The CDR3 spells CASSRDSYSYEQYF. In DNA form, the CDR3 reads TGTGCCAGCAGCCGGGACAGCTACTCCTACGAGCAGTACTTC. The full variable domain, in which reference TRBV7-2 and TRBJ2-7 provide the parts outside the CDR3, is GAGVSQSPSNKVTEKGKDVELRCDPISGHTALYWYRQSLGQGLEFLIYFQGNSAPDKSGLPSDRFSAERTGGSVSTLTIQRTQQEDSAVYLCASSRDSYSYEQYFGPGTRLTVT.

V usage is TRBV5-1 and J usage is TRBJ1-3; D is undetermined. Trimming cost V 4 bases and J 10 bases, with 15 bases left between them. The CDR3 totals 13 residues. Per germline, CDR1 SGHRS and CDR2 YFSETQ. CDR3 bases: TGCGCCAGCAGCCCAGGACCCGATACGACCATATATTTT. This encodes CASSPGPDTTIYF.

The gene calls are TRBV5-6 and TRBJ1-2, with 12 bases fitting TRBD1. Germline assignment: CDR1 SGHDT and CDR2 YYEEEE. The CDR3 is made up of 16 amino acids. The J segment lost 4 bases and the V segment lost 6 bases, leaving 10 bases of the junction unmatched. CDR3 nucleotides: TGTGCCAGCACCGCCCCAGGGACAGGGGGCGGCTATGGCTACACCTTC. Its protein is CASTAPGTGGGYGYTF. The variable domain in full, completed from reference TRBV5-6 and TRBJ1-2, reads DAGVTQSPTHLIKTRGQQVTLRCSPKSGHDTVSWYQQALGQGPQFIFQYYEEEERQRGNFPDRFSGHQFPNYSSELNVNALLLGDSALYLCASTAPGTGGGYGYTFGSGTRLTVV.

V gene TRBV9 combines with J gene TRBJ1-1; 8 positions match TRBD1. The CDR3 runs 14 residues. Germline-derived CDR1 and CDR2 are SGDLS and YYNGEE. The trim removed 3 bases at V and 5 bases at J, leaving 6 bases unmatched. In DNA form, the CDR3 reads TGTGCCAGCAGCGGTCTTGACAGGGGAACTGAAGCTTTCTTT. Translating gives CASSGLDRGTEAFF.

This chain links TRBV7-2 with TRBJ1-2; 9 bases are a match to TRBD1. The germline CDR1 and CDR2 sequences are SGHTA and FQGNSA. CDR3 length equals 13 residues. V lost 3 bases and J lost 7; bases outside the gene matches: 3. The CDR3: CASSLDRGTGYTF. CDR3 bases: TGTGCCAGCAGCTTGGACAGGGGCACTGGCTACACCTTC.

The chain links TRBV7-2 to TRBJ2-3; possibly TRBD2 for D (6 bases). The CDR3 is made up of 15 amino acids. Germline V gene lookup returns CDR1 SGHTA and CDR2 FQGNSA. With 5 bases removed from V and 1 base from J, the gap between germline ends came to 13 bases. Written as DNA, the CDR3 is TGTGCCAGCAGCCCCGGGGGTGGGGGCACAGATACGCAGTATTTT. Its translation is CASSPGGGGTDTQYF.